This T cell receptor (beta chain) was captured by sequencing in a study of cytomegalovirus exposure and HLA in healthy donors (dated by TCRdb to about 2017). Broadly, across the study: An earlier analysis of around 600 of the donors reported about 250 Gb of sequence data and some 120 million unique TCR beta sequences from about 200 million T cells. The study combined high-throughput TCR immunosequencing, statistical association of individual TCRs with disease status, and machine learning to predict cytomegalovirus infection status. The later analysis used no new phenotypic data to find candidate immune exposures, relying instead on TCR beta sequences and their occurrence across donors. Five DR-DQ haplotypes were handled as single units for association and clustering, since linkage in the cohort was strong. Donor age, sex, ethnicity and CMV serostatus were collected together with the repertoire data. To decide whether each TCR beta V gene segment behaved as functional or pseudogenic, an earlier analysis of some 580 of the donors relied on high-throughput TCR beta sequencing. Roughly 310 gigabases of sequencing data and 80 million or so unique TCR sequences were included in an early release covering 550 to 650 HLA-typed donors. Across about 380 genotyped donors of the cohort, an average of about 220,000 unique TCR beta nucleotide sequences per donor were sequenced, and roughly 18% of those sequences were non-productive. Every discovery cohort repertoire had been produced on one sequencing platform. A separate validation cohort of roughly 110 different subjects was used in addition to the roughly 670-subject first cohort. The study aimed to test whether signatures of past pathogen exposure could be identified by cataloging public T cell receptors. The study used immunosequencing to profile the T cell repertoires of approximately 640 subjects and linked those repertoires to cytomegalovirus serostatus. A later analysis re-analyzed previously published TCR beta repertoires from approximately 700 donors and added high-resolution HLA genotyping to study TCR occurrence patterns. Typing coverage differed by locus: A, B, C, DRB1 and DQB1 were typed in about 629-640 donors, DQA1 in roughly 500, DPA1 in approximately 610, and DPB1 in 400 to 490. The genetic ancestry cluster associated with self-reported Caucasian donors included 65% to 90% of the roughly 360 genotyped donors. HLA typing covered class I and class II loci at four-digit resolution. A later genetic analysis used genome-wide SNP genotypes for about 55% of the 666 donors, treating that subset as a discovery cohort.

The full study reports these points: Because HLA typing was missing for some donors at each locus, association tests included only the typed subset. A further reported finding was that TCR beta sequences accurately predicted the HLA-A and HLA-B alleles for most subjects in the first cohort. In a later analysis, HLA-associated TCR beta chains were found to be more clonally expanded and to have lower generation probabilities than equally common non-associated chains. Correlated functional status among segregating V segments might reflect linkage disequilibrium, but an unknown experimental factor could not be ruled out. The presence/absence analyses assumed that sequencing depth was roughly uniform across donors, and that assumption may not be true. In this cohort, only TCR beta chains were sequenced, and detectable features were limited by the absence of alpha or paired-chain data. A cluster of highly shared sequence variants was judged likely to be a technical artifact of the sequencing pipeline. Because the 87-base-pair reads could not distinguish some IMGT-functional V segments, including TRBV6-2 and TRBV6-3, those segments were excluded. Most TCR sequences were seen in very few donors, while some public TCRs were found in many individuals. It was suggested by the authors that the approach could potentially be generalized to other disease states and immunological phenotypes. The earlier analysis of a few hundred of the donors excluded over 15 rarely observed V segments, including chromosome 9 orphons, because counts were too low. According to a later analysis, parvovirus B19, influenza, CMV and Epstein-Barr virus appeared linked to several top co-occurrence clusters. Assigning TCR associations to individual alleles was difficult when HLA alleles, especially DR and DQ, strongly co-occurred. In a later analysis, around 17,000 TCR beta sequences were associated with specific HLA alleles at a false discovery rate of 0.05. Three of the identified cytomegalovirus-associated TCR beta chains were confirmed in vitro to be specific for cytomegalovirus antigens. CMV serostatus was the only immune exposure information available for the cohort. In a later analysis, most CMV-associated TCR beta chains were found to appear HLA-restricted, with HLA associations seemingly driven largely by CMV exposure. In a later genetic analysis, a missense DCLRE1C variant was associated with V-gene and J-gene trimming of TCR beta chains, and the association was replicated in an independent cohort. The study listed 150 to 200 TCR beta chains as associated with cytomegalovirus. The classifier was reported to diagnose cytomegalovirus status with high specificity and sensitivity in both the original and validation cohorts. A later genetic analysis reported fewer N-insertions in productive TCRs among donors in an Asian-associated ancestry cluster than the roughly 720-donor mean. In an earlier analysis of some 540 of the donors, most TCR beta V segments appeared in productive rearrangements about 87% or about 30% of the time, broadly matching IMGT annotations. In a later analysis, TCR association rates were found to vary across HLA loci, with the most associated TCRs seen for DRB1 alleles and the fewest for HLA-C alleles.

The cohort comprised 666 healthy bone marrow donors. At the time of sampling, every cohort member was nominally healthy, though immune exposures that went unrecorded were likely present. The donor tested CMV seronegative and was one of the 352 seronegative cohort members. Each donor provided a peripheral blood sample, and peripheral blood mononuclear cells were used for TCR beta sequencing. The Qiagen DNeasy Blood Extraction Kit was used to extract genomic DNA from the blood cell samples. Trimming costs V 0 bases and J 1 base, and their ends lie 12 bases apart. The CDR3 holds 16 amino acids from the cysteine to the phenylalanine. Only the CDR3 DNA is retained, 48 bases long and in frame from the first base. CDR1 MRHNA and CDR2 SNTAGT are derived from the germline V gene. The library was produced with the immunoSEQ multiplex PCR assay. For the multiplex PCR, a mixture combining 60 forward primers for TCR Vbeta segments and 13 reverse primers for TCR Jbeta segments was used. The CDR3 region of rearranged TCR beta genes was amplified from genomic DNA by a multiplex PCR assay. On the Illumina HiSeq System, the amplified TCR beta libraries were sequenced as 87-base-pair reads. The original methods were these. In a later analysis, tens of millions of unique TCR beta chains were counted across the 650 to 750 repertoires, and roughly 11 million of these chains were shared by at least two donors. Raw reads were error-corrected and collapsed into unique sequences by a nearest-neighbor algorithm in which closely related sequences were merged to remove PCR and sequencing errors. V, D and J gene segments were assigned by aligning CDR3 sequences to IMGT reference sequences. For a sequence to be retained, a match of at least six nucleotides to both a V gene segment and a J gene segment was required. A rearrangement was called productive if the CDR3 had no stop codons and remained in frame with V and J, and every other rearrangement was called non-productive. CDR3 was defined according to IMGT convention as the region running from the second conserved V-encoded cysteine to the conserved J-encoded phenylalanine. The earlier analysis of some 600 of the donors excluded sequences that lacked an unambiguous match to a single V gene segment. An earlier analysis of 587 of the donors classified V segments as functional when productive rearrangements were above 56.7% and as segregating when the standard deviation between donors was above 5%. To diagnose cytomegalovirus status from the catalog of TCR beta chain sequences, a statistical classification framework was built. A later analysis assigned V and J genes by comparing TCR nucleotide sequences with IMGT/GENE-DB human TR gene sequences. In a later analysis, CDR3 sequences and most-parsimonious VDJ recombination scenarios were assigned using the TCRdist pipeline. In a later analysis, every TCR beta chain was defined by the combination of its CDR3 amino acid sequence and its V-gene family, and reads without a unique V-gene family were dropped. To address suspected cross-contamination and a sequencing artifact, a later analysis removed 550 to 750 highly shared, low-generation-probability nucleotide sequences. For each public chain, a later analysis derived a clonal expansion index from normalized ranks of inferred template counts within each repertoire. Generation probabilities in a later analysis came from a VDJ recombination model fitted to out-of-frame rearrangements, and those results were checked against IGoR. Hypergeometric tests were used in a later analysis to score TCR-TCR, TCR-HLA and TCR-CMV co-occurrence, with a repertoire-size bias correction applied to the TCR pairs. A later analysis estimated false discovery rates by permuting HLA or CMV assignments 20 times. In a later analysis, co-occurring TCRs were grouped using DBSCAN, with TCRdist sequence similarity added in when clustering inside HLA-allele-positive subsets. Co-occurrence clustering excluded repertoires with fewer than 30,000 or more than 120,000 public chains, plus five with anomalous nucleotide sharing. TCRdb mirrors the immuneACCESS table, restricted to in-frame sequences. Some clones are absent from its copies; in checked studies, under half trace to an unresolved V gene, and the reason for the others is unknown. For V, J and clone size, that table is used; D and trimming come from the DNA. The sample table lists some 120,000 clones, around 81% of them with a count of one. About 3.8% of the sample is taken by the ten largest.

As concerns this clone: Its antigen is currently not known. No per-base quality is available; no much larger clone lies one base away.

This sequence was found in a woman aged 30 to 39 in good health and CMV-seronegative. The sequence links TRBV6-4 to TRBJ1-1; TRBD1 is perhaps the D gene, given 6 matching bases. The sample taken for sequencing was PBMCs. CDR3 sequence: CASSDSIGTPNTEAFF. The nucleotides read TGTGCCAGCAGTGACTCAATCGGGACACCGAACACTGAAGCTTTCTTT.